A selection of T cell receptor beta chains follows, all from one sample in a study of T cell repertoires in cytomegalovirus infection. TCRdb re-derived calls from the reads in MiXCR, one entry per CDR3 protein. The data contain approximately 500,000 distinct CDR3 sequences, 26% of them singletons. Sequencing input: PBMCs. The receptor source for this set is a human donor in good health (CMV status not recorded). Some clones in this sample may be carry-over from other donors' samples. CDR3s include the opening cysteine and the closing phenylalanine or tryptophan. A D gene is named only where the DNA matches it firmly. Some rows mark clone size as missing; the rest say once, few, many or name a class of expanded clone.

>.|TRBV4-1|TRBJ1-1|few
TGCGCCAGCAGCCAAGAAACGGGTACCCTTTTT
CASSQETGTLF
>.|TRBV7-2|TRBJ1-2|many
TGTGCCACGTTTTCTTCAGGGATTCGGGATGGCTACACCTTC
CATFSSGIRDGYTF
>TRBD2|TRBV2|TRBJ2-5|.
TGTGCCAGCCTATCCCCCTTGACTAGCGGACAAGAGACCCAGTACTTC
CASLSPLTSGQETQYF
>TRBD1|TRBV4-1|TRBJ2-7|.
TGCGCCAGCAGCCCTCAGGACAGGGACTACGAGCAGTACTTC
CASSPQDRDYEQYF
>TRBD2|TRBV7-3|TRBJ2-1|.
TGTGCCAGCAGCACCCGACTAGCGGGAGAGGGGTACAATGAGCAGTTCTTC
CASSTRLAGEGYNEQFF
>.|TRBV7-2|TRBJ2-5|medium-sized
TGTGCCAGCAGCCCACCCAACGCCGGGAGTAAAGAGACCCAGTACTTC
CASSPPNAGSKETQYF
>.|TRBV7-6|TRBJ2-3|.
TGTGCCAGCAGCCCTTCGACTTCGACGCAGTATTTT
CASSPSTSTQYF
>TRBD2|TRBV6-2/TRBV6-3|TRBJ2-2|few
TGTGCCAGCACAGCTAGCGGTTTCACCGGGGAGCTGTTTTTT
CASTASGFTGELFF
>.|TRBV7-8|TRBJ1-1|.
TGTGCCAGCAGCTTACAAACCCGGGGCACTGAAGCTTTCTTT
CASSLQTRGTEAFF
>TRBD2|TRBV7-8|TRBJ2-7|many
TGTGCCAGCAGCGGGGGGGTAAGGAGTTACGAGCAGTACTTC
CASSGGVRSYEQYF
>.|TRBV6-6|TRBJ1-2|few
TGTGCCAGCAGCCGGAGCAGGATCCACCAGGTTTCTGGCTACACCTTC
CASSRSRIHQVSGYTF
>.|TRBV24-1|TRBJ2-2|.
TGTGCCACCAGTGAGCCTGCACCCGGGGAGCTGTTTTTT
CATSEPAPGELFF
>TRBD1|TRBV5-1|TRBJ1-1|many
TGCGCCAGCAGCTTGGACAGGGGTGTGAACACTGAAGCTTTCTTT
CASSLDRGVNTEAFF
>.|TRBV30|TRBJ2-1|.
TGTGCCTGGATATTAACCGGCGAACCCTACAATGAGCAGTTCTTC
CAWILTGEPYNEQFF
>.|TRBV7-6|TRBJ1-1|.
TGTGCCAGCAGCTTAGTGTCAGGGCTTATGAACACTGAAGCTTTCTTT
CASSLVSGLMNTEAFF
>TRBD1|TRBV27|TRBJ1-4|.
TGTGCCAGCAGTCAAATAGGGACAGGGAGATTGAAGACAACTAATGAAAAACTGTTTTTT
CASSQIGTGRLKTTNEKLFF
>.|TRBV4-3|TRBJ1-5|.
TGCGCCAGCAGCCAAGATCTGACAGTGAATCGGCCCCAGCATTTT
CASSQDLTVNRPQHF
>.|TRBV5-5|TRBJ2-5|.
TGTGCCAGCAGCTCCCTGATGGGGGGAGAGACCCAGTACTTC
CASSSLMGGETQYF
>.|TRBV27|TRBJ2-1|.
TGTGCCAGCAGTCCACAGACTTCTCCGAGCTCCTACAATGAGCAGTTCTTC
CASSPQTSPSSYNEQFF
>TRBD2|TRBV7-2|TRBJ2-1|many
TGTGCCAGCAGCCGGACTAGCGGCTGGACCTACAATGAGCAGTTCTTC
CASSRTSGWTYNEQFF
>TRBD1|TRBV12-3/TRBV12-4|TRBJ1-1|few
TGTGCCAGCAACCTACAGGGGACTAACACTGAAGCTTTCTTT
CASNLQGTNTEAFF
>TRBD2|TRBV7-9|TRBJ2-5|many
TGTGCCAGCACCGGGGAGCGGGAGTCGGCCCAGACCCAGTACTTC
CASTGERESAQTQYF
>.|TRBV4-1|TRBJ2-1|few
TGCGCCAGCAGCCCAGCAGCTGTGACCATGGGCAATGAGCAGTTCTTC
CASSPAAVTMGNEQFF
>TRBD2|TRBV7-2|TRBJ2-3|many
TGTGCCAGCAGCTTAGACCTAGCGGGCCGCACAGATACGCAGTATTTT
CASSLDLAGRTDTQYF
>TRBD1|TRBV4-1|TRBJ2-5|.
TGCGCCAGCAGCCAAGCCCCCCCGTCCGGATCAGGGGGAGAGACCCAGTACTTC
CASSQAPPSGSGGETQYF
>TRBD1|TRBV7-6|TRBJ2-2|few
TGTGCCAGCAGCTTAGGGTATGGGACAGGTGATCTCAACACCGGGGAGCTGTTTTTT
CASSLGYGTGDLNTGELFF
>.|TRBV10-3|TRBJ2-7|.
TGTGCCATCAGTGAGTCCGAAGACACCGGCGATAGACGCGAGCAGTACTTC
CAISESEDTGDRREQYF
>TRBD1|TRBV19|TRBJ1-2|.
TGTGCCACCAAGGGACAGCACTATGGCTACACCTTC
CATKGQHYGYTF
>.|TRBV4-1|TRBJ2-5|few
TGCGCCAGCAGCCAGATCCGCTCCCAAGAGACCCAGTACTTC
CASSQIRSQETQYF
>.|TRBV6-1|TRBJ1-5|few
TGTGCCAGCAGTGAATACAGGGAGGGTCAGCCCCAGCATTTT
CASSEYREGQPQHF